The 28 T cell receptor beta chains below come from one sample, sequenced in a study of T cell repertoires in ileal Crohn's disease (dated by TCRdb to about 2019). The receptor library was made with the immunoSEQ multiplex PCR assay. TCRdb retrieved this table from immuneACCESS and kept in-frame rearrangements only. Not all clones are present; in checked studies, unresolved V genes account for under half, and no reason is known for the remainder. This sample holds 5,000 to 7,000 clones; roughly three quarters were observed only once. 16% of the sample is taken by the ten largest. The sample consisted of ileal tissue. Every receptor here comes from an adult with Crohn's disease.

The V call is TRBV29-1, the J call TRBJ2-5, with D perhaps matching TRBD2 (5 bases). V was pared by 6 bases and J by 5 bases, with 22 bases between. The CDR3 has 15 amino acids. Germline V gene data show CDR1 as SQVTM and CDR2 as ANQGSEA. CDR3 loop: CSVLTGLFGEETQYF. DNA of the CDR3: TGCAGCGTCTTGACCGGGCTATTCGGGGAGGAGACCCAGTACTTC.

The V and J genes are TRBV6-6 and TRBJ2-7; the match to TRBD1 covers 7 bases. This CDR3 is built from 14 residues. J was trimmed by 3 bases and V by 7 bases; bases with no gene match: 9. Germline-derived CDR1 and CDR2 are MNHNY and SVGAGI (reference sequence). The CDR3 DNA sequence: TGTGCCAGCACCCCAGGGGGACAGCTCTACGAGCAGTACTTC. This sequence encodes CASTPGGQLYEQYF.

The chain is built from TRBV5-1 and TRBJ2-1; D perhaps matches TRBD2 (7 bases). Trimming left V 2 bases short and J 8 bases short, with 17 bases between. The CDR3 totals 15 residues. Germline V lookup: CDR1 SGHRS, CDR2 YFSETQ. CDR3 region: CASSLGGGESDEQFF. DNA for the CDR3: TGCGCCAGCAGCTTAGGAGGGGGGGAATCAGATGAGCAGTTCTTC.

V usage is TRBV6-6 and J usage is TRBJ2-3; a weak D match, TRBD2 (6 bases). The CDR3 sequence is 13 residues long. Trimming pared 11 bases from V and 2 bases from J, leaving 14 bases between. Germline CDR1 and CDR2: MNHNY and SVGAGI (reference sequence). The CDR3: CAAASSDTDTQYF. The CDR3 DNA is TGTGCCGCGGCCTCTAGCGACACAGATACGCAGTATTTT.

The rearrangement uses TRBV29-1 and TRBJ1-3; 7 nucleotides align to TRBD1. The V segment lost 4 bases and the J segment 3 bases; nucleotides outside the gene matches: 6. CDR1 and CDR2 from the germline V gene are SQVTM and ANQGSEA. This CDR3 has 14 amino acids. CDR3 residues: CSVVGTDHGNTIYF. In nucleotides, the CDR3 is TGCAGCGTTGTCGGGACAGATCATGGAAACACCATATATTTT. Full variable domain (rest looked up from reference TRBV29-1 and TRBJ1-3): SAVISQKPSRDICQRGTSLTIQCQVDSQVTMMFWYRQQPGQSLTLIATANQGSEATYESGFVIDKFPISRPNLTFSTLTVSNMSPEDSSIYLCSVVGTDHGNTIYFGEGSWLTVV.

This clone is medium-sized in the sample. The chain employs TRBV7-2 and TRBJ2-1; 9 nucleotides align to TRBD2. The CDR3 is made up of 15 amino acids. After removal of 1 base from V and 13 bases from J, the junction contained 11 bases not matched to a gene. Germline assignment: CDR1 SGHTA and CDR2 FQGNSA. CDR3 sequence reads: CASSLGGLALVGQFF. Here the CDR3 DNA reads TGTGCCAGCAGCTTAGGGGGACTAGCCTTGGTCGGACAGTTCTTC.

The V call is TRBV21-1, the J call TRBJ2-7; the table's D gene call, TRBD1, was not cross checked with the DNA. TRBV21-1 is classified as a pseudogene. CDR3 length: 15 amino acids. CDR3 region: CASPGGQGVFYEQYF. The CDR3 DNA sequence: TGTGCCAGCCCTGGTGGACAGGGCGTGTTTTACGAGCAGTACTTC.

This clone is a singleton in its sample. This rearrangement joins TRBV6-1 to TRBJ1-4; D possibly corresponds to TRBD1 (5 bases). There are 16 residues in the CDR3. With 4 bases removed from V and 7 bases from J, the gap between germline ends came to 19 bases. Germline V gene sequence: CDR1 MNHNS, CDR2 SASEGT. The CDR3 coding sequence is TGTGCCAGCAGTGGGCGGTCGACAGTACATCGTGAAAAACTGTTTTTT. It yields the protein CASSGRSTVHREKLFF.

This chain connects TRBV4-2 to TRBJ1-2; 10 nucleotides agree with TRBD1. The CDR3 loop spans 15 amino acids. Germline assignment: CDR1 LGHNA and CDR2 YNFKEQ. V trimming: 4 bases; J trimming: 1 base; junction bases outside the gene matches: 3. The CDR3 loop is CASSLGQGDNYGYTF. The CDR3 bases are TGTGCCAGCAGCCTAGGACAGGGGGATAACTATGGCTACACCTTC.

The chain recombines TRBV18 with TRBJ1-2; 9 nucleotides align to TRBD1. This CDR3 spans 17 amino acids. The trim removed 2 bases at V and 4 bases at J, leaving 11 bases unmatched. Germline V gives CDR1 KGHSH, CDR2 LQKENI. This CDR3 reads CASSPYRGRDRTYGYTF. The CDR3 DNA sequence: TGTGCCAGCTCACCATACAGGGGGCGCGACCGTACCTATGGCTACACCTTC.

This clone came up once. V and J are TRBV27 and TRBJ2-7; D not resolved. Looked up from germline, CDR1 is MNHEY and CDR2 is SMNVEV (reference sequence). The CDR3 is 14 residues long. V lost 3 bases to trimming and J lost 3 bases, with 12 bases between them. CDR3 sequence reads: CASSFNKNHYEQYF. CDR3 nucleotides: TGTGCCAGCAGTTTTAACAAGAACCACTACGAGCAGTACTTC.

This clone turned up a few times. The V gene is TRBV5-1, the J gene TRBJ2-2; 10 positions agree with TRBD2. Per the germline V gene, CDR1 is SGHRS and CDR2 is YFSETQ. The CDR3 contains 15 residues. Losses at the gene ends were 4 bases for V and 4 bases for J; bases not matched to a gene: 4. DNA of the CDR3: TGCGCCAGCAGCCCTAGCGGGAGTAGCACCGGGGAGCTGTTTTTT. As protein: CASSPSGSSTGELFF. Supplemented by reference TRBV5-1 and TRBJ2-2, the full variable domain reads KAGVTQTPRYLIKTRGQQVTLSCSPISGHRSVSWYQQTPGQGLQFLFEYFSETQRNKGNFPGRFSGRQFSNSRSEMNVSTLELGDSALYLCASSPSGSSTGELFFGEGSRLTVL.

The rearrangement joins TRBV4-1 to TRBJ2-1, with TRBD2 identical over 10 bases. With V trimmed by 1 base and J by 0 bases, 9 bases remained unmatched. The CDR3 covers 19 residues. The V gene's germline CDR1 is MGHRA and CDR2 YSYEKL. The CDR3 DNA reads as TGCGCCAGCAGCCAAGGCATGACTAGCGGGCTGAGCTCCTACAATGAGCAGTTCTTC. This gives the protein CASSQGMTSGLSSYNEQFF.

The chain joins TRBV6-1 to TRBJ2-7, with 11 positions matching TRBD2. The CDR3 is 15 residues long. The J segment lost 7 bases and the V segment lost 8 bases, leaving 13 bases of the junction unmatched. The V gene's germline CDR1 is MNHNS and CDR2 SASEGT. CDR3 nucleotide sequence: TGTGCCAGCCTACCGATAGCGGGAGGGCCGTATGAGCAGTACTTC. It translates to CASLPIAGGPYEQYF.

This clone was observed once. This rearrangement joins TRBV10-1 to TRBJ2-1, with 8 bases aligning to TRBD2. Germline-derived CDR1 and CDR2 are WNHNN and SYGVQD (reference sequence). The CDR3 has 17 amino acids. The junction had 10 bases not matched to a gene; V was cut back by 2 bases and J by 4 bases. CDR3 region: CASSEGLLAGLYNEQFF. The CDR3 bases are TGCGCCAGCAGTGAGGGTCTCCTAGCGGGCCTTTACAATGAGCAGTTCTTC.

The genes are TRBV9 and TRBJ2-7; D gene uncertain. From germline, CDR1 is SGDLS and CDR2 YYNGEE. V was clipped by 3 bases and J by 0 bases, with 4 bases between them. There are 12 residues in the CDR3. The DNA of the CDR3 is TGTGCCAGCAGCGGTAACTCCTACGAGCAGTACTTC. It is translated as CASSGNSYEQYF.

The chain uses TRBV25-1 and TRBJ2-3; D uncertain. There are 15 residues in the CDR3. The V and J ends lost 4 bases and 1 base respectively, with 12 bases between them. Germline values: CDR1 MGHDK, CDR2 SYGVNS. For the CDR3, the DNA is TGTGCCAGCAGTGCCCTAGTTTCGGGCACAGATACGCAGTATTTT. This encodes CASSALVSGTDTQYF.

The chain is built from TRBV4-3 and TRBJ2-7, with 8 bases aligning to TRBD2. The CDR3 totals 18 residues. After removal of 0 bases from V and 2 bases from J, the junction contained 12 bases not matched to a gene. Germline CDR1 LGHNA, CDR2 YSLEER. CDR3 region: CASSQESGLAGLAYEQYF. The CDR3 nucleotides read TGCGCCAGCAGCCAAGAATCAGGTCTAGCGGGTCTAGCCTACGAGCAGTACTTC.

The rearrangement uses TRBV10-3 and TRBJ2-1; 12 bases align to TRBD2. Per germline, CDR1 ENHRY and CDR2 SYGVKD. The CDR3 is 14 amino acids. Trimming at V came to 6 bases and at J to 7 bases, leaving 4 bases not matched to a gene. The CDR3 protein is CAIRLAGGMNEQFF. As DNA, the CDR3 is TGTGCCATCAGACTAGCGGGAGGCATGAATGAGCAGTTCTTC.

The V and J genes are TRBV28 and TRBJ1-2, with 9 bases fitting TRBD1. Trimming at V came to 3 bases and at J to 5 bases, leaving 1 base not matched to a gene. Looked up from germline, CDR1 is MDHEN and CDR2 is SYDVKM. The CDR3 spans 13 residues. This CDR3 is CASSLTGGYGYTF. CDR3 coding DNA: TGTGCCAGCAGTTTGACAGGGGGGTATGGCTACACCTTC.

The rearrangement joins TRBV6-5 to TRBJ2-5; the D gene is possibly TRBD1 (5 bases). The CDR3 runs 15 residues. The V and J ends lost 6 bases and 5 bases respectively, with 19 bases between them. CDR1 and CDR2 (germline): MNHEY, SVGAGI. CDR3 loop: CASSPSASKGETQYF. The CDR3 nucleotides read TGTGCCAGCAGCCCCTCGGCCTCGAAGGGGGAGACCCAGTACTTC.

The V gene is TRBV6-5, the J gene TRBJ2-1; 11 positions agree with TRBD1. Looked up from germline, CDR1 is MNHEY and CDR2 is SVGAGI. The CDR3 runs to 14 residues. The ends lost 5 bases at V and 7 bases at J; junction bases unmatched: 4. The CDR3 is CASSGTGGRNEQFF. CDR3 coding DNA: TGTGCCAGCAGTGGGACAGGGGGAAGGAATGAGCAGTTCTTC.

The J gene is TRBJ2-5, the V gene TRBV2; 11 bases match TRBD2. This CDR3 contains 15 residues. Losses at the gene ends were 4 bases for V and 5 bases for J; bases not matched to a gene: 6. Germline V gene sequence: CDR1 SNHLY, CDR2 FYNNEI. The CDR3 coding sequence is TGTGCCAGCAGTGGTAGCGGGAGGGGGGGGGAGACCCAGTACTTC. It is translated as CASSGSGRGGETQYF. The full variable domain, in which reference TRBV2 and TRBJ2-5 provide the parts outside the CDR3, is EPEVTQTPSHQVTQMGQEVILRCVPISNHLYFYWYRQILGQKVEFLVSFYNNEISEKSEIFDDQFSVERPDGSNFTLKIRSTKLEDSAMYFCASSGSGRGGETQYFGPGTRLLVL.

The chain couples TRBV27 to TRBJ2-6, with D unclear. The CDR3 is 16 residues long. V gave up 4 bases and J gave up 0 bases, with 10 bases separating them. The germline CDR1 and CDR2 sequences are MNHEY and SMNVEV (reference sequence). In nucleotides, the CDR3 is TGTGCCAGCAGTTCCGACATTCTCTCTGGGGCCAACGTCCTGACTTTC. Its protein is CASSSDILSGANVLTF. The full variable domain, with the rest looked up from reference TRBV27 and TRBJ2-6, is EAQVTQNPRYLITVTGKKLTVTCSQNMNHEYMSWYRQDPGLGLRQIYYSMNVEVTDKGDVPEGYKVSRKEKRNFPLILESPSPNQTSLYFCASSSDILSGANVLTFGAGSRLTVL.

J is TRBJ1-6 and V is TRBV30; TRBD1 matches 7 bases. This CDR3 spans 15 amino acids. The junction had 5 bases not matched to a gene; V was cut back by 3 bases and J by 3 bases. Germline assignment: CDR1 GTSNPN and CDR2 SVGIG (reference sequence). The CDR3 DNA follows: TGTGCCTGGAGGGTCAGGGGGAACTATAATTCACCCCTCCACTTT. Its protein product is CAWRVRGNYNSPLHF.

The chain uses TRBV7-6 and TRBJ2-3; 10 bases fit TRBD2. This CDR3 region has 17 residues. Germline lookup yields CDR1 SGHVS and CDR2 FNYEAQ. V shed 4 bases and J 1 base; nucleotides not matched to a gene: 8. The CDR3 region has the DNA TGTGCCAGCAGCTCGGCTAGCGGGAGATTGGGCACAGATACGCAGTATTTT. Protein sequence: CASSSASGRLGTDTQYF.

The chain uses TRBV6-5 and TRBJ2-7; the D gene is possibly TRBD1 (6 bases). Germline V CDR1 and CDR2: MNHEY, SVGAGI. Trimming cost V 6 bases and J 6 bases, with 12 bases left between them. This CDR3 has 12 amino acids. CDR3 amino acids: CASSLEGVEQYF. The CDR3 DNA reads as TGTGCCAGCAGCCTTGAGGGGGTCGAGCAGTACTTC.

V usage is TRBV7-3 and J usage is TRBJ2-3; 7 bases are a match to TRBD2. V lost 4 bases and J lost 4; bases outside the gene matches: 5. Germline CDR1 reads SGHTA; CDR2 reads FQGTGA. The CDR3 spans 14 residues. The CDR3 DNA sequence: TGTGCCAGCAGCTCGAGCGGGATCTCAGATACGCAGTATTTT. This encodes CASSSSGISDTQYF. The full variable domain, in which reference TRBV7-3 and TRBJ2-3 provide the parts outside the CDR3, is GAGVSQTPSNKVTEKGKYVELRCDPISGHTALYWYRQSLGQGPEFLIYFQGTGAADDSGLPNDRFFAVRPEGSVSTLKIQRTERGDSAVYLCASSSSGISDTQYFGPGTRLTVL.